This entry describes one T cell receptor beta chain. As yet, its antigen is unknown. This sample was included in a study of cytomegalovirus exposure and HLA in healthy donors. Study findings and constraints: Diagnosis of cytomegalovirus status made by the classifier reportedly showed high specificity and sensitivity. Reportedly, fewer N-insertions than the 666-donor mean appeared in an Asian-associated ancestry cluster in a later analysis.

V dropped 4 bases and J dropped 7 bases, with 18 bases sitting between them. CDR1 is SGHDT and CDR2 is YYEEEE in the germline V gene. This CDR3 spans 16 amino acids. The primer mix had 60 Vbeta and 13 Jbeta primers. Assay: immunoSEQ multiplex PCR; the TCRdb copy retains only in-frame clones and omits some. The table has approximately 110,000 clones, 15% seen once. The material sequenced was PBMCs. The genes are TRBV5-6 and TRBJ1-6; perhaps TRBD1 as D (5 bases). This clonotype was sampled from a female donor in good health and CMV-seronegative. CDR3 sequence reads: CASSSGGGLRNSPLHF. For the CDR3, the DNA is TGTGCCAGCAGCAGTGGGGGGGGACTCCGAAATTCACCCCTCCACTTT.